The 8 T cell receptor beta chains below all came from one sample that was sequenced in a study of cytomegalovirus exposure and HLA in healthy donors. Vbeta (60) and Jbeta (13) primers were used in the PCR. Sequenced by immunoSEQ multiplex PCR; TCRdb stores in-frame clones only, minus some. In the table there are approximately 100,000 clones, around 71% of which are singletons. The sequencing input was PBMCs. All receptors derive from a boy aged 5 to 17 in good health and CMV-seronegative.

This chain connects TRBV6-1 to TRBJ1-1; D remains ambiguous. Per germline, CDR1 MNHNS and CDR2 SASEGT. The CDR3 runs 16 residues. V lost 3 bases and J lost 0, with 14 bases in between. CDR3 residues: CASSDLTVLMNTEAFF. The CDR3 DNA reads as TGTGCCAGCAGTGACCTAACAGTGCTCATGAACACTGAAGCTTTCTTT.

The genes are TRBV25-1 and TRBJ1-5; no reliable D call. This CDR3 contains 12 residues. V lost 5 bases and J 4 bases, leaving 6 bases between the germline ends. Germline V gene sequence: CDR1 MGHDK, CDR2 SYGVNS. This CDR3 reads CASSPRNQPQHF. CDR3 sequence (DNA): TGTGCCAGCAGTCCCAGAAATCAGCCCCAGCATTTT.

V gene TRBV4-1 combines with J gene TRBJ2-7; 9 bases line up with TRBD2. There are 17 residues in the CDR3. The V gene's germline CDR1 is MGHRA and CDR2 YSYEKL. V lost 0 bases, J lost 3 bases, and 9 bases stayed unmatched. The CDR3 nucleotides are TGCGCCAGCAGCCAAGAGGCTCTAGCGGGGTCTTTCTACGAGCAGTACTTC. Amino acid sequence: CASSQEALAGSFYEQYF.

The chain couples TRBV27 to TRBJ1-5; D unresolved. Germline V gene lookup returns CDR1 MNHEY and CDR2 SMNVEV (reference sequence). The CDR3 contains 12 residues. Trimming took off 7 bases at V and 0 bases at J, with 4 bases between the two ends. The CDR3 protein is CASIYSNQPQHF. CDR3 DNA sequence: TGTGCCAGCATCTATAGCAATCAGCCCCAGCATTTT.

The chain has TRBV6-5 and TRBJ1-1; D call uncertain. V lost 5 bases and J 1 base, leaving 8 bases between the germline ends. This CDR3 region has 13 residues. The germline CDR1 and CDR2 sequences are MNHEY and SVGAGI. The CDR3 here is CASSAAPNTEAFF. CDR3 sequence (DNA): TGTGCCAGCAGTGCGGCACCGAACACTGAAGCTTTCTTT.

The chain employs TRBV30 and TRBJ2-7; D perhaps matches TRBD1 (6 bases). Trimming took off 2 bases at V and 3 bases at J, with 8 bases between the two ends. Germline V gene lookup returns CDR1 GTSNPN and CDR2 SVGIG (reference sequence). The CDR3 consists of 12 residues. CDR3 in amino acids: CAWSYRVYEQYF. The DNA for the CDR3 is TGTGCCTGGAGTTACAGGGTCTACGAGCAGTACTTC.

This clone has only a few counts. CDR3 DNA: TGTGCCAGCTCCGACGGGGGGAAAGATGAGCAGTTCTTC. It is translated as CASSDGGKDEQFF. The gene calls are TRBV28 and TRBJ2-1; 7 bases are a match to TRBD2. The CDR3 consists of 13 residues. With 8 bases clipped from V and 8 bases from J, the junction kept 9 bases outside the gene matches. Germline-derived CDR1 and CDR2 are MDHEN and SYDVKM. Variable domain in full (rest from reference TRBV28 and TRBJ2-1): DVKVTQSSRYLVKRTGEKVFLECVQDMDHENMFWYRQDPGLGLRLIYFSYDVKMKEKGDIPEGYSVSREKKERFSLILESASTNQTSMYLCASSDGGKDEQFFGPGTRLTVL.

J is TRBJ1-2 and V is TRBV19; a weak D match, TRBD1 (5 bases). Deletions cut 6 bases from V and 6 bases from J, with 11 bases between. Per germline, CDR1 LNHDA and CDR2 SQIVND (reference sequence). The CDR3 runs 12 residues. The chain's CDR3 is CASRTRVDGYTF. CDR3 coding DNA: TGTGCCAGTAGGACCAGGGTCGATGGCTACACCTTC.